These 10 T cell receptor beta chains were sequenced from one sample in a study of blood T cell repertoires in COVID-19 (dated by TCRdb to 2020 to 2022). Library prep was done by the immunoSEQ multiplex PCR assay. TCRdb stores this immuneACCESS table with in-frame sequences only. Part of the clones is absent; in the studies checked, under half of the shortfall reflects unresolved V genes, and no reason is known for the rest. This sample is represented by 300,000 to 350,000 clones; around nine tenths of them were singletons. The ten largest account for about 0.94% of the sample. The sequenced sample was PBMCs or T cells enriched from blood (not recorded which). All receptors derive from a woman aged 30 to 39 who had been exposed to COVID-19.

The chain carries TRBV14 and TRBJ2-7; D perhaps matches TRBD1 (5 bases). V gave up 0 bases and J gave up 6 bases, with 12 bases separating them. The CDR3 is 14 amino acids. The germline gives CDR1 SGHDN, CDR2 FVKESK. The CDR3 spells CASSQELGRVEQYF. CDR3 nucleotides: TGTGCCAGCAGCCAAGAGTTGGGCAGGGTCGAGCAGTACTTC.

The CDR3 is CATSGGVWWETQYF. The CDR3 DNA sequence: TGTGCCACCTCCGGCGGGGTGTGGTGGGAGACCCAGTACTTC. This chain joins TRBV28 and TRBJ2-5, with D perhaps matching TRBD2 (6 bases). Germline CDR1 MDHEN, CDR2 SYDVKM. V was cut by 10 bases and J by 5 bases, with 20 bases left in between. The CDR3 extends over 14 amino acids.

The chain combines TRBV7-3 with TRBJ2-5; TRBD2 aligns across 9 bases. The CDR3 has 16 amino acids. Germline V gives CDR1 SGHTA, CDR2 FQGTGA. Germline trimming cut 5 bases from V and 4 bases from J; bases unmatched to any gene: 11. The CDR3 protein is CASSPAGAGGTETQYF. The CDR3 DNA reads TGTGCCAGCAGCCCCGCAGGGGCGGGGGGGACAGAGACCCAGTACTTC.

In DNA, the CDR3 is TGTGCCAGCAGCCCCCAGGGTGGGCTTGAAGCTTTCTTT. Protein sequence: CASSPQGGLEAFF. The rearrangement links TRBV7-9 to TRBJ1-1; D perhaps matches TRBD1 (5 bases). Germline lookup yields CDR1 SEHNR and CDR2 FQNEAQ (reference sequence). V was clipped by 5 bases and J by 7 bases, with 14 bases between them. The CDR3 totals 13 residues.

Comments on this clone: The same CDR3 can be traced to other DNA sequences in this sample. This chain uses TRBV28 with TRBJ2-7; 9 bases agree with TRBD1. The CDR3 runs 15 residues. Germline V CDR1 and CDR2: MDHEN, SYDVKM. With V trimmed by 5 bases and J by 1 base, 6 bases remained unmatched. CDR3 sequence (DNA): TGTGCCAGCAGTCCACCCGGGACAGGGTCCTACGAGCAGTACTTC. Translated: CASSPPGTGSYEQYF.

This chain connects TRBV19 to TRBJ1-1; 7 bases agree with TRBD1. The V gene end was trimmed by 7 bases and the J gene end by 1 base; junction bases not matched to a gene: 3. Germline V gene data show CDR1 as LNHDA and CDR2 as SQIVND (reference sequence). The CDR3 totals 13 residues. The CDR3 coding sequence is TGTGCCAGTAATAGGGGGCGGAACACTGAAGCTTTCTTT. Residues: CASNRGRNTEAFF.

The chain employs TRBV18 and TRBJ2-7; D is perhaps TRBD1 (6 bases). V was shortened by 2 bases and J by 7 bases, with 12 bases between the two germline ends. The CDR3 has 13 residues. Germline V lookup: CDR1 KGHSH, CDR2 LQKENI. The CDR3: CASSPNRVGEQYF. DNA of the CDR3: TGTGCCAGCTCACCAAACAGGGTCGGAGAGCAGTACTTC.

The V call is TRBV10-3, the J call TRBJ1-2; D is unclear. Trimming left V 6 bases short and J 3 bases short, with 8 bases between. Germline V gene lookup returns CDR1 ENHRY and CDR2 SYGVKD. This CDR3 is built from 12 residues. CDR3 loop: CAIRGIDYGYTF. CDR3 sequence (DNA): TGTGCCATCAGGGGCATTGACTATGGCTACACCTTC.

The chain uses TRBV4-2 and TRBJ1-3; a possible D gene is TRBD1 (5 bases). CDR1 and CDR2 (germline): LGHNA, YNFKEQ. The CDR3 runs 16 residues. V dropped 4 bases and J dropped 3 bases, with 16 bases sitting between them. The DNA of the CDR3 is TGTGCCAGCAGCCCAAGAGGAGGGGACCGTGGAAACACCATATATTTT. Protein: CASSPRGGDRGNTIYF.

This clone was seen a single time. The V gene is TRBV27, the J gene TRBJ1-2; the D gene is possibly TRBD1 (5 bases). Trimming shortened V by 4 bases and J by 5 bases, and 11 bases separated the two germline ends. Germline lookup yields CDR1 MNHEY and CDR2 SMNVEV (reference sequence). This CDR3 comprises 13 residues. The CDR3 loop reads CASSWGRGYGYTF. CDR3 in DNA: TGTGCCAGCAGTTGGGGACGGGGGTATGGCTACACCTTC.